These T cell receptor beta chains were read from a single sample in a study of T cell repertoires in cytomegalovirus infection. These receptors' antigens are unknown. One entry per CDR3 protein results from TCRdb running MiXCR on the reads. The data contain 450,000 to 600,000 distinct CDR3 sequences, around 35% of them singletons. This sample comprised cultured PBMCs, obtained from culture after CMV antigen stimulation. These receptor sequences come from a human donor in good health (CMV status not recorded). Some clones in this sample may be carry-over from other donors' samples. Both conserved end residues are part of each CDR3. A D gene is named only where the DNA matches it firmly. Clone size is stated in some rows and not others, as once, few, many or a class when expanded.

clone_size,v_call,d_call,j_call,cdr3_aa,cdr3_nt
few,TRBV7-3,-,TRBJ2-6,CASRLGRDGANVLTF,TGTGCCAGCAGATTGGGTAGGGATGGGGCCAACGTCCTGACTTTC
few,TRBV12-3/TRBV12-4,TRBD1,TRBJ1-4,CASSSSYRGVYEKLFF,TGTGCCAGCAGTTCCAGCTACAGGGGGGTCTATGAAAAACTGTTTTTT
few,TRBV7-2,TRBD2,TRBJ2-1,CASSLDVRAGGKREEQFF,TGTGCCAGCAGCTTAGATGTTCGCGCGGGAGGGAAGCGTGAGGAGCAGTTCTTC
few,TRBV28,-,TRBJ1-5,CASTAGSRPQHF,TGTGCCAGCACCGCAGGCTCTAGGCCCCAGCATTTT
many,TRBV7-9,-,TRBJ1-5,CASSLAGGPQPQHF,TGTGCCAGCAGCTTAGCCGGGGGGCCTCAGCCCCAGCATTTT
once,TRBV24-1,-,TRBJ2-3,CATSDFVGGTQYF,TGTGCCACCAGTGACTTTGTCGGTGGTACGCAGTATTTT
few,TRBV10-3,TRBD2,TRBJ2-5,CAIAGLGAPETQYF,TGTGCCATCGCGGGACTAGGGGCCCCCGAGACCCAGTACTTC
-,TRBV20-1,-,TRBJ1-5,CSAKQGWESNQPQHF,TGCAGTGCCAAGCAGGGGTGGGAGTCCAATCAGCCCCAGCATTTT
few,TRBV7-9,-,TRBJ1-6,CASSSVDWGYNSPLHF,TGTGCCAGCAGCTCGGTTGACTGGGGGTATAATTCACCCCTCCACTTT
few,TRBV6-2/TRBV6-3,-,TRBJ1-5,CASSYGQFNQPQHF,TGTGCCAGCAGTTACGGACAGTTCAATCAGCCCCAGCATTTT
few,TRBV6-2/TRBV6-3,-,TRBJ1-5,CASSPGTESSNQPQHF,TGTGCCAGCAGTCCCGGGACCGAGTCGAGCAATCAGCCCCAGCATTTT
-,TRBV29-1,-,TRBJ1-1,CSAAAGFEVNTEAFF,TGCAGCGCGGCCGCGGGCTTCGAGGTGAACACTGAAGCTTTCTTT
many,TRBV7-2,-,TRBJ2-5,CASSPEGELRGETQYF,TGTGCCAGCAGCCCGGAGGGGGAGCTCCGAGGAGAGACCCAGTACTTC
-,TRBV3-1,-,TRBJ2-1,CASSQGSAPRQFF,TGTGCCAGCAGCCAAGGGAGCGCCCCCCGGCAGTTCTTC
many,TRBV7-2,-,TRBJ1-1,CASSLSRVHTEAFF,TGTGCCAGCAGCTTGTCGCGGGTTCACACTGAAGCTTTCTTT
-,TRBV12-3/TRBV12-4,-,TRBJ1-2,CASSPGRQGYGYTF,TGTGCCAGCAGCCCAGGCCGGCAGGGGTATGGCTACACCTTC
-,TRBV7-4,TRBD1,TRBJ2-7,CASSPRDRGSYEQYF,TGTGCCAGCAGCCCCAGGGACAGGGGGTCCTACGAGCAGTACTTC
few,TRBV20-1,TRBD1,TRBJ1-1,CSALAGTGGGTEAFF,TGCAGTGCTCTCGCCGGGACAGGGGGGGGCACTGAAGCTTTCTTT
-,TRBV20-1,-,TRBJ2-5,CSARDTNSETQYF,TGCAGTGCTCGGGACACTAACTCGGAGACCCAGTACTTC
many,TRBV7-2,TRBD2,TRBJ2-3,CASSQPLANTQYF,TGTGCCAGCAGCCAGCCACTAGCGAATACGCAGTATTTT
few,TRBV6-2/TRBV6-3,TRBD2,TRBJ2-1,CASSYSYPSGNDNEQFF,TGTGCCAGCAGTTACTCGTATCCTAGCGGGAACGACAATGAGCAGTTCTTC
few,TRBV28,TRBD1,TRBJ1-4,CASSSTGEDEKLFF,TGTGCCAGCAGTTCAACAGGGGAGGATGAAAAACTGTTTTTT
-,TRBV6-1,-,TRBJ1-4,CASRRSQGLSNEKLFF,TGTGCCAGCAGAAGGTCGCAGGGTTTGTCTAATGAAAAACTGTTTTTT
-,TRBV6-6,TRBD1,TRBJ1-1,CASRGQGSTEAFF,TGTGCCAGCAGAGGACAGGGGAGCACTGAAGCTTTCTTT
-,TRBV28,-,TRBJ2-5,CASTQKGTQYF,TGTGCCAGCACCCAAAAAGGGACCCAGTACTTC
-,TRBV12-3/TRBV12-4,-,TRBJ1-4,CASSLNVREKLFF,TGTGCCAGCAGTTTAAATGTGCGTGAAAAACTGTTTTTT
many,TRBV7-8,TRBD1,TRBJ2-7,CASSFSGTGSYEQYF,TGTGCCAGCAGCTTTTCCGGGACAGGGTCCTACGAGCAGTACTTC
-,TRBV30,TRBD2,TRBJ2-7,CAWSTLVLALTYEQYF,TGTGCCTGGAGTACCTTGGTACTAGCGTTGACCTACGAGCAGTACTTC
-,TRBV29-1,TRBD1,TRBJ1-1,CSARPGQGIFF,TGCAGCGCTCGGCCGGGACAGGGAATTTTCTTT
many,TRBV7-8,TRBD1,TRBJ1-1,CASSLEGQPGSRDAFF,TGTGCCAGCAGCTTAGAGGGACAGCCAGGGTCACGAGACGCTTTCTTT
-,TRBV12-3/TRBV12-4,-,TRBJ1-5,CASSLDLQNQPQHF,TGTGCCAGCAGTTTGGATCTGCAGAATCAGCCCCAGCATTTT
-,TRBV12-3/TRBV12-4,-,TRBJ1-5,CASSKTGPWGNQPQHF,TGTGCCAGCAGCAAGACAGGCCCATGGGGCAATCAGCCCCAGCATTTT
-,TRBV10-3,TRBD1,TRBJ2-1,CAIGGTGNEQFF,TGTGCCATCGGCGGGACAGGGAATGAGCAGTTCTTC
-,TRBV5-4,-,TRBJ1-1,CASNWGGLNTEAFF,TGTGCCAGCAACTGGGGCGGCCTGAACACTGAAGCTTTCTTT
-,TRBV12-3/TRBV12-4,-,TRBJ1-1,CASTPGGSTEAFF,TGTGCCAGCACCCCCGGGGGGTCGACTGAAGCTTTCTTT
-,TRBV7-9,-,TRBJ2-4,CASSPPEEAKNIQYF,TGTGCCAGCAGCCCCCCAGAGGAGGCCAAAAACATTCAGTACTTC
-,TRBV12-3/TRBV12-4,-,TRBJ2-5,CASSLGTLLSQETQYF,TGTGCCAGCAGTTTAGGGACGCTACTCTCCCAGGAGACCCAGTACTTC
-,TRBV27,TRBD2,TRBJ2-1,CASNLGLAGVNEQFF,TGTGCCAGCAATCTGGGACTAGCCGGTGTAAATGAGCAGTTCTTC
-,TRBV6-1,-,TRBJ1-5,CASSPPPQPQHF,TGTGCCAGCAGTCCCCCTCCCCAGCCCCAGCATTTT
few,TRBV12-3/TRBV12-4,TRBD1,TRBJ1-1,CASRRQGTMNTEAFF,TGTGCCAGCAGACGACAGGGAACCATGAACACTGAAGCTTTCTTT
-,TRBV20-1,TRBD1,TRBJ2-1,CSAEGGDRANNEQFF,TGCAGTGCGGAAGGGGGCGACAGGGCCAACAATGAGCAGTTCTTC
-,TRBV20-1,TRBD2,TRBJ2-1,CSARDIAGAYNEQFF,TGCAGTGCTAGAGATATAGCGGGCGCATACAATGAGCAGTTCTTC